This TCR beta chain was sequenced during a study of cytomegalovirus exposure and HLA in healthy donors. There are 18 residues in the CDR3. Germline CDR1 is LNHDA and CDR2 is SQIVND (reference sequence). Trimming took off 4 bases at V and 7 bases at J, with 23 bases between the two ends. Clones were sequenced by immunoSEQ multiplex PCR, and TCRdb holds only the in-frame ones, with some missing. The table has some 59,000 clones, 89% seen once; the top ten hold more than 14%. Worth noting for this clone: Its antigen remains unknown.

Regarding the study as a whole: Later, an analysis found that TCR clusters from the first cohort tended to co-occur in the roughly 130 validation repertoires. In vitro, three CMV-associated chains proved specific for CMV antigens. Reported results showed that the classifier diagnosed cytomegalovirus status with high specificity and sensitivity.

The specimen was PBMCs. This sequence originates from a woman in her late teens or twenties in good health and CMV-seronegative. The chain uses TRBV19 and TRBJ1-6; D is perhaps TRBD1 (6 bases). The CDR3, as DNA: TGTGCCAGTAGTACCAGCCGCTGGCAGGGGAGTTTGAATTCACCCCTCCACTTT. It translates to CASSTSRWQGSLNSPLHF.